This T cell receptor beta chain was sequenced for a study of shared clonotypes between healthy human individuals. Those who donated, Caucasian adults without exception, all lived in Nashville, Tennessee. Some clones are missing from TCRdb's copy, which holds only in-frame ones; the method was immunoSEQ multiplex PCR. The top ten clones hold approximately 0.4% of a sample with 1,500,000 or so clones, roughly 98.5% of them seen once. This CDR3 contains 17 residues. Germline V gives CDR1 LNHDA, CDR2 SQIVND (reference sequence). Trimming at V came to 3 bases and at J to 2 bases, leaving 10 bases not matched to a gene.

The clonotype was recovered from a man aged 30-40 years in good health. The source material was naive CD4+ T cells sorted from blood. The subset: CD45RA+ positively selected. The rearrangement uses TRBV19 and TRBJ1-5; 7 nucleotides match TRBD1. CDR3 coding DNA: TGTGCCAGTAGTATTCTCCCCACAGGGGTGGGCAATCAGCCCCAGCATTTT. It codes for CASSILPTGVGNQPQHF.